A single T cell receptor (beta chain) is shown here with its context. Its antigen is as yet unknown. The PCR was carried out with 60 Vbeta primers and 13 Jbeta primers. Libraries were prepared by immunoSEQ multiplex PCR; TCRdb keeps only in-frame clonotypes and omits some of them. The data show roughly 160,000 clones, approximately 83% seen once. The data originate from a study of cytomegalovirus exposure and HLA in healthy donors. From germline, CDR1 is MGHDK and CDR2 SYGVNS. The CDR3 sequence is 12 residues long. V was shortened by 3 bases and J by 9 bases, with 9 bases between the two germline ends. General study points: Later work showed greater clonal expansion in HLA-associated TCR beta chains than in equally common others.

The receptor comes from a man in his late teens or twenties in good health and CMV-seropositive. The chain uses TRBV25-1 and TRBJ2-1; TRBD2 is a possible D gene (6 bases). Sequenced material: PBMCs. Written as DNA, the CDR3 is TGTGCCAGCAGTGAGGGGGGAGTTGAGCAGTTCTTC. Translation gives CASSEGGVEQFF.